These T cell receptor beta chains were read from a single sample in a study of human thymus T cells. Measured with immunoSEQ multiplex PCR; TCRdb has only the in-frame clones, and not every one. The data contain roughly 130,000 clones, around 94% of them singletons. Sample: thymus tissue. These receptors were collected from a boy under two years old with a congenital heart defect but otherwise immunologically healthy. Each CDR3 is given with its conserved first and last residue. A D gene is named only where the DNA matches it firmly. Size is stated for part of the rows, as once, few or many counts, or as a class when the clone is expanded.

v_call,cdr3_length,d_call,clone_size,j_call,cdr3_aa,cdr3_nt
TRBV29-1,14,TRBD1,-,TRBJ1-2,CSVDTGGLSYGYTF,TGCAGCGTTGATACAGGGGGCTTGAGCTATGGCTACACCTTC
TRBV4-1,19,TRBD2,-,TRBJ2-3,CASSQCTGGPYASTDTQYF,TGCGCCAGCAGCCAATGTACGGGGGGGCCTTATGCAAGCACAGATACGCAGTATTTT
TRBV9,16,-,few,TRBJ2-5,CASSVVEGGGRETQYF,TGTGCCAGCAGCGTAGTTGAGGGGGGAGGTAGGGAGACCCAGTACTTC
TRBV20-1,10,-,-,TRBJ2-3,CSARTDTQYF,TGCAGTGCTAGGACAGATACGCAGTATTTT
TRBV11-2,17,-,-,TRBJ2-3,CASSSSWGELSTDTQYF,TGTGCCAGCAGCTCGTCCTGGGGGGAACTAAGCACAGATACGCAGTATTTT
TRBV7-7,14,-,few,TRBJ2-5,CASSWGLVRETQYF,TGTGCTAGCAGCTGGGGGCTAGTTCGAGAGACCCAGTACTTC
TRBV23-1,14,-,-,TRBJ2-7,CASSQGRAAYEQYF,TGCGCCAGCAGTCAAGGAAGGGCCGCCTACGAGCAGTACTTC
TRBV29-1,14,-,-,TRBJ1-1,CSVEPHSGNTEAFF,TGCAGCGTTGAACCACATAGCGGGAACACTGAAGCTTTCTTT
TRBV27,16,TRBD1,-,TRBJ1-1,CASRPGTDEGGTEAFF,TGTGCCAGCAGACCCGGGACAGACGAGGGTGGCACTGAAGCTTTCTTT
TRBV14,15,TRBD1,once,TRBJ2-6,CASSLTGAGANVLTF,TGTGCCAGCAGCCTCACAGGGGCCGGGGCCAACGTCCTGACTTTC
TRBV19,14,-,-,TRBJ1-6,CASSMTADNSPLHF,TGTGCCAGTAGTATGACAGCAGATAATTCACCCCTCCACTTT
TRBV28,14,TRBD1,-,TRBJ1-2,CASSFPGTGYGYTF,TGTGCCAGCAGTTTCCCCGGGACAGGGTATGGCTACACCTTC
TRBV4-1,14,-,-,TRBJ2-3,CASSQELITDTQYF,TGCGCCAGCAGCCAAGAGCTAATCACAGATACGCAGTATTTT
TRBV5-1,16,TRBD1,once,TRBJ1-2,CASSFRTGGNHNGYTF,TGCGCCAGCAGCTTCCGGACAGGGGGAAACCATAATGGCTACACCTTC
TRBV28,14,-,-,TRBJ1-1,CASGPMGRNTEAFF,TGTGCCAGCGGGCCGATGGGGAGGAACACTGAAGCTTTCTTT
TRBV11-1,15,TRBD1,-,TRBJ2-7,CASSYDRGSSYEQYF,TGTGCCAGCAGTTATGACAGGGGTAGTTCCTACGAGCAGTACTTC
TRBV19,15,TRBD2,-,TRBJ2-1,CASRRGRGGGDEQFF,TGTGCCAGCCGAAGAGGGCGGGGGGGAGGCGATGAGCAGTTCTTC
TRBV28,17,-,once,TRBJ1-1,CASSLRGAGPMNTEAFF,TGTGCCAGCAGTTTAAGGGGGGCAGGGCCCATGAACACTGAAGCTTTCTTT
TRBV18,15,TRBD2,-,TRBJ2-3,CASSPRASGTDTQYF,TGTGCCAGCTCACCACGCGCTAGCGGGACAGATACGCAGTATTTT
TRBV5-6,14,-,-,TRBJ2-7,CASSLGQGSYEQYF,TGTGCCAGCAGCTTAGGGCAGGGTTCCTACGAGCAGTACTTC
TRBV6-1,16,-,-,TRBJ1-5,CASSDRVNQPRQPQHF,TGTGCCAGCAGTGATAGGGTCAATCAGCCCCGTCAGCCCCAGCATTTT
TRBV7-2,14,TRBD1,-,TRBJ2-7,CASSLVAGGYEQYF,TGTGCCAGCAGCTTAGTGGCAGGGGGATACGAGCAGTACTTC
TRBV7-6,11,-,-,TRBJ1-5,CASSLGAAQHF,TGTGCCAGCAGCTTAGGGGCGGCCCAGCATTTT
TRBV19,15,TRBD1,-,TRBJ2-3,CASSLTGEGTDTQYF,TGTGCCAGTAGCCTGACAGGGGAAGGCACAGATACGCAGTATTTT
TRBV5-6,16,TRBD1,once,TRBJ1-3,CASEALGQGAGNTIYF,TGTGCCAGCGAGGCCTTGGGACAGGGGGCTGGAAACACCATATATTTT
TRBV5-6,18,TRBD2,-,TRBJ2-1,CASSSRTSGGPYYNEQFF,TGTGCCAGCAGCTCAAGAACTAGCGGGGGGCCTTATTACAATGAGCAGTTCTTC
TRBV10-3,15,TRBD1,-,TRBJ2-7,CAISDGDRATYEQYF,TGTGCCATCAGTGACGGGGACAGGGCTACCTACGAGCAGTACTTC
TRBV6-5,14,TRBD1,-,TRBJ1-1,CASSSDRGNTEAFF,TGTGCCAGCAGTTCCGACAGGGGTAACACTGAAGCTTTCTTT
TRBV7-3,15,-,-,TRBJ2-3,CAIPTGGRDTDTQYF,TGTGCCATCCCAACTGGGGGAAGGGACACAGATACGCAGTATTTT
TRBV27,14,TRBD1,-,TRBJ1-6,CASSSTGGGSPLHF,TGTGCCAGCAGTTCCACAGGGGGCGGTTCACCCCTCCACTTT
TRBV6-5,16,-,-,TRBJ2-1,CASSYSKRYSYNEQFF,TGTGCCAGCAGTTACTCGAAACGTTACTCCTACAATGAGCAGTTCTTC
TRBV4-3,14,-,-,TRBJ2-3,CASSFDRSEETQYF,TGCGCCAGCAGCTTCGACAGGTCGGAAGAAACGCAGTATTTT
TRBV5-1,16,TRBD1,-,TRBJ2-7,CASSFLDRGGKNEQYF,TGCGCCAGCAGCTTCCTAGACAGGGGGGGAAAAAACGAGCAGTACTTC
TRBV5-1,17,TRBD1,-,TRBJ2-5,CASSLAGTGIGEETQYF,TGCGCCAGCAGCTTGGCCGGGACAGGTATTGGTGAAGAGACCCAGTACTTC
TRBV5-1,17,-,once,TRBJ2-2,CASSYIGVGGNTGELFF,TGCGCCAGCAGCTATATCGGGGTTGGAGGGAACACCGGGGAGCTGTTTTTT
TRBV7-9,12,-,-,TRBJ1-2,CASRPGVDGYTF,TGTGCCAGCAGGCCAGGGGTGGATGGCTACACCTTC
TRBV18,19,-,-,TRBJ1-3,CASSRYLTRESGSGNTIYF,TGTGCCAGCTCGCGATATTTGACCCGGGAGTCCGGTTCTGGAAACACCATATATTTT
TRBV7-2,15,TRBD1,-,TRBJ2-7,CASGATGTGGHEQYF,TGTGCCAGCGGTGCTACCGGGACAGGGGGCCACGAGCAGTACTTC
TRBV4-2,17,TRBD1,-,TRBJ1-1,CASSRSGTGGGSTEAFF,TGTGCCAGCAGCCGCTCCGGGACAGGGGGCGGGAGCACTGAAGCTTTCTTT
TRBV10-2,15,TRBD2,-,TRBJ2-7,CASGGDSGGIDEQYF,TGCGCCAGTGGAGGGGATAGCGGGGGTATCGACGAGCAGTACTTC
TRBV11-2,15,-,-,TRBJ1-6,CASTPRSSYNSPLHF,TGTGCCAGCACCCCCAGGAGCTCCTATAATTCACCCCTCCACTTT